One T cell receptor (beta chain) is described in this entry. As yet, its antigen is unknown. The germline CDR1 and CDR2 sequences are DFQATT and SNEGSKA (reference sequence). This CDR3 region has 14 residues. The study made its TRB cDNA libraries by 5' RACE, adding UMI labels. With the 5' RACE reads reprocessed, TCRdb shows one record per CDR3 protein and no DNA. Recorded for this sample: around 52,000 distinct CDR3 sequences. This entry belongs to a study of CXCR3-negative and CXCR3-positive naive CD8 T cells. Whole-study findings and limits: The authors found comparable surface CD5 between naive subsets and inferred TCR strength from TRB CDR3 properties. Memory CD8+ T cell repertoires were far less diverse than both naive subsets. Similar TRBV-TRBJ usage characterized naive CXCR3-negative and CXCR3-positive cells; memory cells differed.

This TCR came from a human donor in good health. Some clones in this sample may be carry-over from other donors' samples. Material: memory CD8+ T cells from blood. The J gene is TRBJ1-2, the V gene TRBV20-1. The CDR3 sequence is CSARDLGINYGYTF.